A single sample gave rise to the 17 T cell receptor beta chains below, sequenced in a study of cytomegalovirus exposure and HLA in healthy donors. Primers for the PCR totalled 60 Vbeta and 13 Jbeta. TCRdb keeps only in-frame clones here, not all; method: immunoSEQ multiplex PCR. The sample contains around 180,000 clones, about 77% of which appear only once. Sequencing used PBMCs. The receptors here all came from a woman aged 30 to 39 in good health and CMV-seropositive.

The chain joins TRBV11-2 to TRBJ1-2; 7 positions agree with TRBD1. Germline loops: CDR1 SGHAT, CDR2 FQNNGV. The CDR3 is made up of 16 amino acids. The J segment lost 4 bases and the V segment lost 0 bases, leaving 8 bases of the junction unmatched. This chain's CDR3 is CASSLDSDRQAYGYTF. For the CDR3, the DNA is TGTGCCAGCAGCTTAGATTCGGACAGGCAAGCCTATGGCTACACCTTC.

The genes are TRBV28 and TRBJ1-5, with D unclear. CDR1 and CDR2 (germline): MDHEN, SYDVKM. The CDR3 contains 15 residues. Trimming stripped 3 bases from V and 2 bases from J, with 11 bases between. The CDR3 bases are TGTGCCAGCAGTTTGCCCCGCCAGGGCAATCAGCCCCAGCATTTT. This translates into CASSLPRQGNQPQHF.

V is TRBV5-4 and J is TRBJ2-3; 7 nucleotides line up with TRBD2. CDR3 length: 14 residues. The V and J ends lost 3 bases and 3 bases, in that order; junction bases with no gene match: 4. CDR1 and CDR2 from the germline V gene are SGHNT and YYREEE (reference sequence). The CDR3 DNA sequence: TGTGCCAGCAGCTCTAGACTAGCAACAGATACGCAGTATTTT. Translation: CASSSRLATDTQYF.

Ten or more counts support this clone. The chain recombines TRBV2 with TRBJ2-7; no definite D call. V lost 2 bases, J lost 6 bases, and 14 bases lay in between. CDR1 and CDR2 from the germline V gene are SNHLY and FYNNEI. The CDR3 totals 14 residues. As DNA, the CDR3 is TGTGCCAGCAGTGAATTAGAGAGTTCTACCGAGCAGTACTTC. As protein: CASSELESSTEQYF.

The chain is built from TRBV19 and TRBJ2-6; weak D call: TRBD1 (6 bases). From germline, CDR1 is LNHDA and CDR2 SQIVND (reference sequence). The CDR3 runs 18 residues. Trimming removed 8 bases at V and 2 bases at J, with 22 bases between. The CDR3 DNA sequence: TGTGCCAGTTCCTACCTGACACAGGGTAGAGCTGGGGCCAACGTCCTGACTTTC. Translation: CASSYLTQGRAGANVLTF. The variable domain in full, with the rest retrieved from reference TRBV19 and TRBJ2-6, is DGGITQSPKYLFRKEGQNVTLSCEQNLNHDAMYWYRQDPGQGLRLIYYSQIVNDFQKGDIAEGYSVSREKKESFPLTVTSAQKNPTAFYLCASSYLTQGRAGANVLTFGAGSRLTVL.

The genes are TRBV6-1 and TRBJ1-6; D ambiguous. The CDR3 totals 15 residues. Per the germline V gene, CDR1 is MNHNS and CDR2 is SASEGT. V was trimmed by 8 bases and J by 6 bases, leaving 17 bases between them. CDR3: CASRGRRVVNSPLHF. The CDR3 DNA reads TGTGCCAGCCGCGGACGGCGGGTGGTTAATTCACCCCTCCACTTT.

The rearrangement joins TRBV29-1 to TRBJ2-5; D gene ambiguous. CDR1 SQVTM and CDR2 ANQGSEA come from the germline V gene. V lost 6 bases and J 1 base, leaving 6 bases between the germline ends. This CDR3 has 11 amino acids. CDR3 sequence reads: CSVSIQETQYF. The DNA for the CDR3 is TGCAGCGTCAGTATCCAAGAGACCCAGTACTTC.

The V and J genes are TRBV2 and TRBJ1-2; unclear D gene. Trimming removed 5 bases from V and 6 bases from J, with 16 bases in between. The CDR3 spans 14 residues. CDR1 is SNHLY, CDR2 FYNNEI, per germline. The CDR3 protein is CASSTMGGRHGYTF. In DNA form, the CDR3 reads TGTGCCAGCAGTACCATGGGAGGGAGGCATGGCTACACCTTC. Together with reference TRBV2 and TRBJ1-2, the CDR3 gives the full variable domain: EPEVTQTPSHQVTQMGQEVILRCVPISNHLYFYWYRQILGQKVEFLVSFYNNEISEKSEIFDDQFSVERPDGSNFTLKIRSTKLEDSAMYFCASSTMGGRHGYTFGSGTRLTVV.

This sequence joins TRBV9 and TRBJ2-1; D is possibly TRBD1 (6 bases). The CDR3 extends over 12 amino acids. The V gene's germline CDR1 is SGDLS and CDR2 YYNGEE. V was cut by 2 bases and J by 9 bases, with 9 bases left in between. The CDR3 region has the DNA TGTGCCAGCAGCGTTACAGGGCTTGAGCAGTTCTTC. This encodes CASSVTGLEQFF.

The genes are TRBV5-1 and TRBJ2-1, with 8 bases aligning to TRBD2. J was trimmed by 1 base and V by 4 bases; bases with no gene match: 4. The germline gives CDR1 SGHRS, CDR2 YFSETQ. This CDR3 comprises 15 residues. The CDR3 region has the DNA TGCGCCAGCAGCGGCGGGACTAGTTCCTACAATGAGCAGTTCTTC. This codes for CASSGGTSSYNEQFF.

This clone was detected once. This chain joins TRBV6-1 and TRBJ1-1, with TRBD1 matching 11 bases. With 6 bases clipped from V and 3 bases from J, the junction kept 6 bases outside the gene matches. The CDR3 contains 15 residues. The germline CDR1 and CDR2 sequences are MNHNS and SASEGT. The chain's CDR3 is CASSPGTGGHTEAFF. The CDR3, as DNA: TGTGCCAGCAGCCCCGGGACAGGGGGACACACTGAAGCTTTCTTT.

The genes are TRBV18 and TRBJ2-5, with 12 positions matching TRBD2. J gave up 5 bases and V 4 bases, and 5 bases lay outside the gene matches. This CDR3 has 15 residues. CDR1 and CDR2 from the germline V gene are KGHSH and LQKENI. CDR3 DNA: TGTGCCAGCTCACAAGGACTAGCGGGGAGGGAGACCCAGTACTTC. This gives the protein CASSQGLAGRETQYF.

This sequence joins TRBV7-2 and TRBJ1-2, with 7 positions matching TRBD1. This CDR3 is built from 12 residues. Unmatched junction bases numbered 3, after V lost 7 bases and J lost 4 bases. CDR1 is SGHTA, CDR2 FQGNSA, per germline. The CDR3 loop reads CASKGAGYGYTF. Here the CDR3 DNA reads TGTGCCAGCAAGGGGGCGGGCTATGGCTACACCTTC.

The rearrangement links TRBV13 to TRBJ1-1; no reliable D call. This CDR3 region has 14 residues. Trimming took 2 bases from V and 6 from J, leaving 13 bases between them. Germline V gene sequence: CDR1 PRHDT, CDR2 FYEKMQ (reference sequence). CDR3 nucleotides: TGTGCCAGCAGCTTACCCCAGGCAGCCGCTGAAGCTTTCTTT. Translated, it gives CASSLPQAAAEAFF.

J is TRBJ1-2 and V is TRBV6-5, with D possibly being TRBD1 (6 bases). The CDR3 loop spans 16 amino acids. The V end lost 2 bases, the J end lost 4 bases, and 17 bases lay between the germline ends. Looked up from germline, CDR1 is MNHEY and CDR2 is SVGAGI. For the CDR3, the DNA is TGTGCCAGCAGTTACCTACCCCTTCCAGGGGCCTATGGCTACACCTTC. This gives the protein CASSYLPLPGAYGYTF.

This chain connects TRBV6-5 to TRBJ2-5; 8 bases are shared with TRBD2. V lost 4 bases to trimming and J lost 3 bases; unmatched junction nucleotides: 7. This CDR3 comprises 15 residues. Germline V gene sequence: CDR1 MNHEY, CDR2 SVGAGI. The CDR3 reads CASSSPQRGKETQYF. Written as DNA, the CDR3 is TGTGCCAGCAGTTCGCCTCAGCGGGGGAAAGAGACCCAGTACTTC.

This chain links TRBV29-1 with TRBJ2-6; the match to TRBD1 covers 7 bases. From germline, CDR1 is SQVTM and CDR2 ANQGSEA. V shed 7 bases and J 1 base; nucleotides not matched to a gene: 13. The CDR3 is 17 amino acids. For the CDR3, the DNA is TGCAGCGCTCTCACTCTTATACAGGGGTCTGGGGCCAACGTCCTGACTTTC. Protein sequence: CSALTLIQGSGANVLTF.